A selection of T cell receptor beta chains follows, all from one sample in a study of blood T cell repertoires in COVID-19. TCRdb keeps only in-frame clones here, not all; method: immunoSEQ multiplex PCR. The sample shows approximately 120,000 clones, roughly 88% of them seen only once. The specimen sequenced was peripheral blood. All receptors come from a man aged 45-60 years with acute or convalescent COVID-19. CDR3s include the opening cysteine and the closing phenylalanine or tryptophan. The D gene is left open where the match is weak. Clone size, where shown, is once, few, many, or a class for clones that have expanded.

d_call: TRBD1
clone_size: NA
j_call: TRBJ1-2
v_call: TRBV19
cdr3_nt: TGTGCCAGTAGTCCAGTGGGACAGGGAGTAAAGGGCTACACCTTC
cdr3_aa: CASSPVGQGVKGYTF

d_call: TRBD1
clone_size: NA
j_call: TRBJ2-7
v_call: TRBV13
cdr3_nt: TGTGCCAGCAGCTCTAACGACAGGGTGATCTACGAGCAGTACTTC
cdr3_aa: CASSSNDRVIYEQYF

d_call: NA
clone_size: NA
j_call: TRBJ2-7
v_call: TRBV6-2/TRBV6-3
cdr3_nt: TGTGCCAGCAGTCAGATCCGGGACAACTACGAGCAGTACTTC
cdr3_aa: CASSQIRDNYEQYF

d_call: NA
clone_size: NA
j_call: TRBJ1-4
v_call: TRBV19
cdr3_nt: TGTGCCAGTACTGACCGGACAAGGGGGTCGTTGAGTAATGAAAAACTGTTTTTT
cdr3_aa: CASTDRTRGSLSNEKLFF

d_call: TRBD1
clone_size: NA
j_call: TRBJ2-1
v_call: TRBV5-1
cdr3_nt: TGCGCCAGCAGCCCCGGGACAGGGGTCTATTTCGACAATGAGCAGTTCTTC
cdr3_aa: CASSPGTGVYFDNEQFF

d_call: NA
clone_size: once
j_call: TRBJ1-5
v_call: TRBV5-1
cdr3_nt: TGCGCCAGCAGCTTGGGCGGGAGTGGCAATCAGCCCCAGCATTTT
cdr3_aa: CASSLGGSGNQPQHF

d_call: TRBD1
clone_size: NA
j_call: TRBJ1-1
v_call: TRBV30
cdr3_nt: TGTGCCTGGAGTGGACATACTTGGACAGGGAGTTCTGAAGCTTTCTTT
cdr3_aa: CAWSGHTWTGSSEAFF

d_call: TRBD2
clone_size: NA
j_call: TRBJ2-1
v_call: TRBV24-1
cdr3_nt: TGTGCCACCAGTGACACTAGCGGGTTTCCTCGCTCCTACAATGAGCAGTTCTTC
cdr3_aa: CATSDTSGFPRSYNEQFF

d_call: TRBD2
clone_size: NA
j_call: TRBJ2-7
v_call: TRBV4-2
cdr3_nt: TGTGCCAGCAGCCAGACCGCTAGCGGGATCACCTACGAGCAGTACTTC
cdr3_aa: CASSQTASGITYEQYF

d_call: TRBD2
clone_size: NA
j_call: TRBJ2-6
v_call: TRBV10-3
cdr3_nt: TGTGCCATCAGTGCAGGACTAGCGGGAGCTGGGGCCAACGTCCTGACTTTC
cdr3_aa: CAISAGLAGAGANVLTF

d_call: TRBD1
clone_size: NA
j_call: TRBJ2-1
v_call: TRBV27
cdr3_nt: TGTGCCAGCAGTTCGACGGGACAGGGGTACAATGAGCAGTTCTTC
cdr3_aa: CASSSTGQGYNEQFF

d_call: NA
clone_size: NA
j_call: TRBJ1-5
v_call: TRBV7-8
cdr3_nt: TGTGCCAGCAGCTTAACTGCTCAGCCCCAGCATTTT
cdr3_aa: CASSLTAQPQHF

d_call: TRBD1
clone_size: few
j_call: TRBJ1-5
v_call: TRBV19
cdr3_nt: TGTGCCAGTAGTCCGCGGACAGGGAAGAGCAATCAGCCCCAGCATTTT
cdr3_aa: CASSPRTGKSNQPQHF

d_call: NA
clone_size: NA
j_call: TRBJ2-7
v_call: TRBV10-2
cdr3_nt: TGCGCCAGCAGTGAGGCGTCGGGAGAGCAGTACTTC
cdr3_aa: CASSEASGEQYF

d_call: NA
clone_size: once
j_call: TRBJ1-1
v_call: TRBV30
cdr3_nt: TGTGCCTGGAGTGTTGTCAGGGGAAAACACGAAGCTTTCTTT
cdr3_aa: CAWSVVRGKHEAFF

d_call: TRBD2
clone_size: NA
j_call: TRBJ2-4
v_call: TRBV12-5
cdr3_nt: TGTGCTAGTGGTACAAGCGGGAGAGCCACAGGGCCGCACTTC
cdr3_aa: CASGTSGRATGPHF

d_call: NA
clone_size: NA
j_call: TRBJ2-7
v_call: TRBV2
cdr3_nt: TGTGCCAGCAGCCGGGGGAGTATATACGAGCAGTACTTC
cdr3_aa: CASSRGSIYEQYF

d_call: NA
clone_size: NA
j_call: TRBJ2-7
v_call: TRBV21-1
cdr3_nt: TGTGCCAGCAGCACTTACACCTACGAGCAGTACTTC
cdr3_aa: CASSTYTYEQYF

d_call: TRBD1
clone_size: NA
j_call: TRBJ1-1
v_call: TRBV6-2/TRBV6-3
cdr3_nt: TGTGCCAGCAGTGAGGGGACAGGGCCTAGAAGCGCTTTCTTT
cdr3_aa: CASSEGTGPRSAFF

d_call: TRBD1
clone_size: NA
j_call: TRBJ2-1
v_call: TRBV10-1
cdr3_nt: TGCGCCAGCAGTGGTAGTCGACAGGGTTATGAGCAGTTCTTC
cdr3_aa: CASSGSRQGYEQFF

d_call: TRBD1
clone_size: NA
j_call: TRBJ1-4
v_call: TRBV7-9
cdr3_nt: TGTGCCAGCAGCTCCCGGACAGGAATAACAACTAATGAAAAACTGTTTTTT
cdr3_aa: CASSSRTGITTNEKLFF

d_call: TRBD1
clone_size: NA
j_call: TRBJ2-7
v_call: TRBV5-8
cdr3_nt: TGTGCCAGCAGCTTCACGTTCGGACAGGGGATAGGGGGCTACGAGCAGTACTTC
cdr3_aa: CASSFTFGQGIGGYEQYF

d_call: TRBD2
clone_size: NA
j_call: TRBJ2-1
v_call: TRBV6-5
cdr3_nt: TGTGCCAGCAGGCAAGGGACTAGCATCAATGAGCAGTTCTTC
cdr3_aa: CASRQGTSINEQFF

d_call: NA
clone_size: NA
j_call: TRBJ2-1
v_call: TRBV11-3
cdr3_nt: TGTGCCAGCAGCCCCGCCGGAGGGCGCTCCTACAATGAGCAGTTCTTC
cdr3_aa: CASSPAGGRSYNEQFF

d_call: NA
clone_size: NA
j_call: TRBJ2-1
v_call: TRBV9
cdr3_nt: TGTGCCAGCAGCGTTCAGGACTGGAAAGGATACAATGAGCAGTTCTTC
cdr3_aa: CASSVQDWKGYNEQFF

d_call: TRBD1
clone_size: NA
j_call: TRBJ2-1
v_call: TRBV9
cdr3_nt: TGTGCCAGCAGCGTAGGGGACAGGGGCTCCTACAATGAGCAGTTCTTC
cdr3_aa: CASSVGDRGSYNEQFF

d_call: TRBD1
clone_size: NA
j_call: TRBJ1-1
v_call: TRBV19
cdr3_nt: TGTGCCAGTAGTAAACCTAAACAGGGGTCGAACACTGAAGCTTTCTTT
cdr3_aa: CASSKPKQGSNTEAFF

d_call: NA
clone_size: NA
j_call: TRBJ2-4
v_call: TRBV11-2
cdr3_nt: TGTGCCAGCAGCTTAGATGATCGGGGAGAGGGACTAGCCAAAAACATTCAGTACTTC
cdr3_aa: CASSLDDRGEGLAKNIQYF

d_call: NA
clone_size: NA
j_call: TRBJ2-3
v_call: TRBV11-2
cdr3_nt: TGTGCCAGCAGCTTAGATCACGGAGATACGCAGTATTTT
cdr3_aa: CASSLDHGDTQYF

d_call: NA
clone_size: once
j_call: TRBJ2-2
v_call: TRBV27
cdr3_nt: TGTGCTGTAGGGAGGCCGAACACCGGGGAGCTGTTTTTT
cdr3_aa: CAVGRPNTGELFF

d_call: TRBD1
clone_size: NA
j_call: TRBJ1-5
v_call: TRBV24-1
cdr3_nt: TGTGCCACCAGTGAGCCGACAGGGGGCAATCAGCCCCAGCATTTT
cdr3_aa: CATSEPTGGNQPQHF